The 14 T cell receptor beta chains below all came from one sample that was sequenced in a study of cytomegalovirus exposure and HLA in healthy donors. The PCR employed 60 Vbeta primers together with 13 Jbeta primers. The table came from immunoSEQ multiplex PCR; TCRdb's copy has only in-frame clones and leaves some out. The sample has some 130,000 clones; roughly 69% are singletons. The sample consisted of PBMCs. These TCRs come from a human donor in good health.

The rearrangement joins TRBV9 to TRBJ1-6; 8 bases align to TRBD1. Germline loops: CDR1 SGDLS, CDR2 YYNGEE. The CDR3 is made up of 15 amino acids. The V segment lost 0 bases and the J segment 7 bases; nucleotides outside the gene matches: 3. Here the CDR3 reads CASSVATGGNSPLHF. The CDR3 region has the DNA TGTGCCAGCAGCGTAGCTACAGGGGGAAATTCACCCCTCCACTTT.

The chain recombines TRBV5-4 with TRBJ1-4; 7 bases line up with TRBD1. Germline-derived CDR1 and CDR2 are SGHNT and YYREEE (reference sequence). The CDR3 has 15 residues. Losses at the gene ends were 0 bases for V and 3 bases for J; bases not matched to a gene: 2. Here the CDR3 reads CASSLAGTANEKLFF. In DNA form, the CDR3 reads TGTGCCAGCAGCTTGGCCGGGACAGCTAATGAAAAACTGTTTTTT.

The chain combines TRBV2 with TRBJ1-4; tentative D call: TRBD1 (5 bases). The ends were cut back, 10 bases at V and 3 bases at J, with 15 bases in the middle. Germline lookup yields CDR1 SNHLY and CDR2 FYNNEI. The CDR3 is 14 amino acids. The CDR3 region is CATSGGRSNEKLFF. The CDR3 DNA is TGTGCCACCTCTGGGGGGAGGTCTAATGAAAAACTGTTTTTT.

The chain joins TRBV6-5 to TRBJ2-7; 9 nucleotides match TRBD1. CDR1 and CDR2 from the germline V gene are MNHEY and SVGAGI. The CDR3 length is 14 residues. V shed 5 bases and J 7 bases; nucleotides not matched to a gene: 9. The CDR3 DNA reads TGTGCCAGCAGTACCCAGGACAGGGGCGGTGAGCAGTACTTC. Residues: CASSTQDRGGEQYF.

CDR3 protein: CASSFDTYNEQFF. The CDR3 DNA reads as TGTGCCAGCAGCTTTGACACCTACAATGAGCAGTTCTTC. The V gene is TRBV11-3, the J gene TRBJ2-1; D is undetermined. CDR3 size: 13 residues. V was cut by 3 bases and J by 2 bases, with 5 bases left in between. CDR1 SGHNT and CDR2 YENEEA come from the germline V gene.

The chain recombines TRBV18 with TRBJ2-7; 10 nucleotides line up with TRBD1. Per germline, CDR1 KGHSH and CDR2 LQKENI. CDR3 size: 15 residues. Trimming took 5 bases from V and 4 from J; bases not matched to a gene: 8. DNA of the CDR3: TGTGCCAGCTCAGTGTTGGGGACAGGGGAATACGAGCAGTACTTC. As protein: CASSVLGTGEYEQYF.

The V gene is TRBV7-8, the J gene TRBJ2-7, with no clear D. V dropped 5 bases and J dropped 5 bases, with 13 bases sitting between them. Germline CDR1 and CDR2: SGHVS and FQNEAQ. This CDR3 contains 13 residues. The CDR3 is CASSPFRYHEQYF. CDR3 coding DNA: TGTGCCAGCAGCCCCTTCAGATACCACGAGCAGTACTTC.

The chain carries TRBV19 and TRBJ2-7; D is perhaps TRBD1 (5 bases). This CDR3 is 15 amino acids long. Germline V lookup: CDR1 LNHDA, CDR2 SQIVND (reference sequence). Deletions cut 2 bases from V and 3 bases from J, with 14 bases between. The CDR3 bases are TGTGCCAGTAGTATATCGGACACTACCCTCTACGAGCAGTACTTC. Translated: CASSISDTTLYEQYF.

This clone was counted once. The chain's CDR3 is CSAWAEKLFF. CDR3 in DNA: TGCAGTGCGTGGGCGGAAAAACTGTTTTTT. This chain connects TRBV20-1 to TRBJ1-4, with D uncertain. The CDR3 is 10 amino acids. Per the germline V gene, CDR1 is DFQATT and CDR2 is SNEGSKA (reference sequence). Trimming shortened V by 6 bases and J by 8 bases, and 7 bases separated the two germline ends.

The gene calls are TRBV6-6 and TRBJ2-3; 9 nucleotides match TRBD1. J was trimmed by 0 bases and V by 2 bases; bases with no gene match: 3. There are 16 residues in the CDR3. CDR1 is MNHNY, CDR2 SVGAGI, per germline (reference sequence). The CDR3: CASSYDRGVSTDTQYF. The CDR3, as DNA: TGTGCCAGCAGTTACGACAGGGGGGTTAGCACAGATACGCAGTATTTT.

The chain joins TRBV19 to TRBJ2-2; D possibly corresponds to TRBD2 (7 bases). The CDR3 has 13 amino acids. Germline CDR1 and CDR2: LNHDA and SQIVND (reference sequence). V dropped 3 bases and J dropped 6 bases, with 8 bases sitting between them. The CDR3 reads CASSMGGPGELFF. The CDR3 nucleotides are TGTGCCAGTAGTATGGGGGGGCCCGGGGAGCTGTTTTTT.

This rearrangement joins TRBV6-1 to TRBJ2-5; TRBD2 matches at 13 bases. V gave up 2 bases and J gave up 2 bases; unmatched junction bases: 5. The CDR3 length is 17 residues. Germline lookup yields CDR1 MNHNS and CDR2 SASEGT. The CDR3 DNA reads as TGTGCCAGCAGTGAACCCGGACTAGCGGGGGTGCAAGAGACCCAGTACTTC. It is translated as CASSEPGLAGVQETQYF.

This chain joins TRBV5-1 and TRBJ2-7; TRBD1 matches at 7 bases. After removal of 2 bases from V and 4 bases from J, the junction contained 9 bases not matched to a gene. The CDR3 covers 15 residues. The germline CDR1 and CDR2 sequences are SGHRS and YFSETQ. The CDR3 sequence: CASSFTAGGWYEQYF. For the CDR3, the DNA is TGCGCCAGCAGCTTTACGGCAGGGGGTTGGTACGAGCAGTACTTC.

The chain is built from TRBV9 and TRBJ2-2; TRBD1 matches at 10 bases. Germline V gene data show CDR1 as SGDLS and CDR2 as YYNGEE. There are 16 residues in the CDR3. The V segment lost 4 bases and the J segment 4 bases; nucleotides outside the gene matches: 7. CDR3: CASSTPRDRGTGELFF. In DNA, the CDR3 is TGTGCCAGCAGCACCCCCAGGGACAGGGGCACCGGGGAGCTGTTTTTT.